This TCR beta chain is from a study of chemoradiotherapy in HPV16-positive cancers. As to this clone: Its antigen is not known.

Samples were taken several times over chemoradiotherapy. The study's findings and limits: HPV-responsive T-cell expansion during chemoradiotherapy was linked to improved recurrence-free survival in HPV16-positive patients. During treatment, candidate HPV-specific clones and E7-related motifs expanded in tumor.

Method: immunoSEQ multiplex PCR; TCRdb's copy keeps in-frame clones and lacks some. The table has about 12,000 clones, 78% seen once. The TCR originated in a human donor with HPV-associated anogenital cancer. Sample collection was performed from a patient who underwent chemoradiotherapy.

The CDR3 DNA reads as TGTGCCAGCAGCCCCTACCGACAGGGGCGTACTGAAGCTTTCTTT. Translating gives CASSPYRQGRTEAFF. The chain recombines TRBV6-5 with TRBJ1-1; 8 bases are shared with TRBD1. The CDR3 loop spans 15 amino acids. J gave up 5 bases and V 6 bases, and 11 bases lay outside the gene matches. Looked up from germline, CDR1 is MNHEY and CDR2 is SVGAGI.